This TCR beta chain was sequenced in a study of tissue T cells after allogeneic stem cell transplantation. Study-level results: In patients and mice, blood and spleen missed much of tissue repertoire. TCR repertoires tracked anatomic similarity, regardless of disease or transplant status.

CDR1 is LGHDT and CDR2 is YNNKQL in the germline V gene (reference sequence). This CDR3 comprises 14 residues. The V gene lost 4 bases and the J gene lost 0 bases, with 10 bases spanning the gap. Notes on this clone: Its target is unknown. Genes and germline are mouse. The read finishes 1 residue shy of the CDR3 end, and the germline J gene is used to complete it.

Sequencing used immunoSEQ multiplex PCR; TCRdb keeps in-frame clones, though not all of them. The sample has about 50,000 clones; around 67% are singletons. The gene calls are TRBV4 and TRBJ2-7, with D tentatively TRBD2 (6 bases). The sample was sorted cells pooled from one or two spleens. The clonotype comes from a pool of C57BL/6 mice in good health. CDR3 bases read: TGTGCCAGCAGCTTACTGGGCAGCTCCTATGAACAGTAC. It specifies CASSLLGSSYEQY. The full CDR3 sequence reads CASSLLGSSYEQYF.